This is a list of T cell receptor beta chains from one sample in a study of blood T cell repertoires in COVID-19. Repertoires were generated with immunoSEQ multiplex PCR, while TCRdb's copy carries only in-frame clones and drops some. The sample holds over 60,000 clones, 86% seen once. The sample comprised peripheral blood. The source is a woman aged 55-69 years with acute or convalescent COVID-19. Each CDR3 is given without its conserved first and last residue. The order of the fields is clone size, V gene, J gene, CDR3 protein. Expanded clones get a size class; other rows say once, few or many, or leave the size out.

clone_size: .
v_call: TRBV5-1
j_call: TRBJ1-1
cdr3_aa: ASSLNDRNTEAF

clone_size: few
v_call: TRBV23-1
j_call: TRBJ1-1
cdr3_aa: ASSVYRGNTEAF

clone_size: .
v_call: TRBV2
j_call: TRBJ2-3
cdr3_aa: ASINPRLALTDTQY

clone_size: .
v_call: TRBV10-3
j_call: TRBJ2-5
cdr3_aa: AISGWGVGQETQY

clone_size: .
v_call: TRBV7-6
j_call: TRBJ2-5
cdr3_aa: ASSSNRGQETQY

clone_size: once
v_call: TRBV6-5
j_call: TRBJ1-6
cdr3_aa: ASRTGQGRSPLH

clone_size: .
v_call: TRBV9
j_call: TRBJ1-1
cdr3_aa: ASSVADYTEAF

clone_size: .
v_call: TRBV28
j_call: TRBJ2-7
cdr3_aa: ASSSQNAYEQY

clone_size: .
v_call: TRBV6-5
j_call: TRBJ1-5
cdr3_aa: ASSYPGTGAQH

clone_size: .
v_call: TRBV6-5
j_call: TRBJ2-2
cdr3_aa: ASNHERGSTGELF

clone_size: .
v_call: TRBV24-1
j_call: TRBJ2-3
cdr3_aa: ATSELPLGGTDTQY

clone_size: .
v_call: TRBV6-2/TRBV6-3
j_call: TRBJ2-2
cdr3_aa: ASSYHYSRTGELF

clone_size: .
v_call: TRBV29-1
j_call: TRBJ1-2
cdr3_aa: SVLPGTADYGYT

clone_size: once
v_call: TRBV5-6
j_call: TRBJ2-2
cdr3_aa: ASSRVQGPGGELF

clone_size: few
v_call: TRBV11-2
j_call: TRBJ2-3
cdr3_aa: ASRSGDLAGRTDTQY

clone_size: .
v_call: TRBV9
j_call: TRBJ2-5
cdr3_aa: ASSVGVGALETQY

clone_size: .
v_call: TRBV18
j_call: TRBJ1-2
cdr3_aa: ASSPPERVGYT

clone_size: .
v_call: TRBV12-3/TRBV12-4
j_call: TRBJ2-5
cdr3_aa: ASSQGFQETQY

clone_size: .
v_call: TRBV6-5
j_call: TRBJ1-5
cdr3_aa: ASSYSGGNGQPQH

clone_size: once
v_call: TRBV2
j_call: TRBJ1-3
cdr3_aa: ASSVGMGNTIY

clone_size: .
v_call: TRBV18
j_call: TRBJ2-2
cdr3_aa: ASSRRNTGELF

clone_size: .
v_call: TRBV7-6
j_call: TRBJ1-3
cdr3_aa: ASSLGGRTGNTIY

clone_size: .
v_call: TRBV5-4
j_call: TRBJ2-5
cdr3_aa: ASSSQAQETQY